A selection of T cell receptor beta chains follows, all from one sample in a study of blood T cell repertoires in COVID-19. The repertoire was sequenced with immunoSEQ multiplex PCR; TCRdb's copy has only in-frame clones and lacks some. The data show about 26,000 clones, about nine tenths seen once. The sequenced material came from peripheral blood. These TCRs come from a human donor in a cohort sampled during active COVID-19. The donor label of this sample is uncertain. Each CDR3 is given with its conserved first and last residue. Each record gives: clone size, V gene, D gene, J gene, CDR3 DNA, CDR3 protein. D genes are given only for firm matches. Rows give clone size only sometimes, using once, few, many, or a class for an expanded clone.

once	TRBV3-1/TRBV3-2	NA	TRBJ1-5	TGTGCCAGCAGCCAAGCAGGGGGCAATCAGCCCCAGCATTTT	CASSQAGGNQPQHF
NA	TRBV5-4	NA	TRBJ2-7	TGTGCCAGCAGCTTTACTGGCCTGGGGCGAGAGCAGTACTTC	CASSFTGLGREQYF
NA	TRBV5-1	TRBD2	TRBJ2-7	TGCGCCAGCAGCAGCGGGAGCTCCTACGAGCAGTACTTC	CASSSGSSYEQYF
NA	TRBV6-5	TRBD1	TRBJ2-7	TGTGCCAGCAGAACACCGGGACAGAAATACGAGCAGTACTTC	CASRTPGQKYEQYF
NA	TRBV2	NA	TRBJ1-1	TGTGCCAGCAGCCCAGGGACAAGGAACACTGAAGCTTTCTTT	CASSPGTRNTEAFF
NA	TRBV30	NA	TRBJ2-1	TGTGCCTGGACTGGACCGCCGGGGAATGAGCAGTTCTTC	CAWTGPPGNEQFF
NA	TRBV5-6	NA	TRBJ2-5	TGTGCCAGCAGCCTTCCAGCGGACTGGCAAGAGACCCAGTACTTC	CASSLPADWQETQYF
NA	TRBV12-3/TRBV12-4	TRBD1	TRBJ2-5	TGTGCCAGCAGTTACAGGGGGCAGGAGACCCAGTACTTC	CASSYRGQETQYF
NA	TRBV5-5	NA	TRBJ2-7	TGTGCCAGCAGCTGGGCGATCGGCTACGAGCAGTACTTC	CASSWAIGYEQYF
NA	TRBV18	NA	TRBJ2-2	TGTGCCAGCTCACCGACGAGGTTTGGTAACACCGGGGAGCTGTTTTTT	CASSPTRFGNTGELFF
NA	TRBV11-3	NA	TRBJ2-1	TGTGCCAGCAGCTTACAGGGTTTCAATGAGCAGTTCTTC	CASSLQGFNEQFF
NA	TRBV7-9	NA	TRBJ1-3	TGTGCCAGCAGACTAGACGGAGGCTCTGGAAACACCATATATTTT	CASRLDGGSGNTIYF
NA	TRBV6-5	NA	TRBJ1-3	TGTGCCAGCACCCCGGGGGAGACTGGAAACACCATATATTTT	CASTPGETGNTIYF
NA	TRBV2	TRBD2	TRBJ2-1	TGTGCCAGCAGTCCCCGGACTAGCGGGGGGGAGCAGTTCTTC	CASSPRTSGGEQFF
once	TRBV28	TRBD2	TRBJ2-3	TGTGCCAGCAGTTCTCCTAGCGGGGCTAGCACAGATACGCAGTATTTT	CASSSPSGASTDTQYF
NA	TRBV12-3/TRBV12-4	NA	TRBJ1-2	TGTGCCAGCAGTCTCCCAGGGCAGGGCTACACCTTC	CASSLPGQGYTF
NA	TRBV5-1	NA	TRBJ2-3	TGCGCCAGCAGCGATGCGGGACTCACAGATACGCAGTATTTT	CASSDAGLTDTQYF
NA	TRBV10-3	NA	TRBJ2-7	TGTGCCGGGGCGGGGACAGCGGGAGCGGAGCAGTACTTC	CAGAGTAGAEQYF
NA	TRBV7-2	NA	TRBJ2-5	TGTGCCAGCAGCTCGACTAGACAAGAGACCCAGTACTTC	CASSSTRQETQYF
NA	TRBV6-5	NA	TRBJ1-5	TGTGCCAGCCTTACTACTTGGACAGCCGATCAGCCCCAGCATTTT	CASLTTWTADQPQHF
NA	TRBV6-2/TRBV6-3	NA	TRBJ1-1	TGTGCCAGCAGTTACTCGTCCAGGGGCACTGAAGCTTTCTTT	CASSYSSRGTEAFF
NA	TRBV3-1/TRBV3-2	TRBD2	TRBJ2-5	TGTGCCAGCAGCCAAGGGGGGTCGGGGGGGAACCAAGAGACCCAGTACTTC	CASSQGGSGGNQETQYF
NA	TRBV28	TRBD2	TRBJ2-5	TGTGCCAGCAGCCGGATCCGGGACTACCAGTACTTC	CASSRIRDYQYF
NA	TRBV15	NA	TRBJ1-2	TGTGCCACCAGCAGAGAGCCGGGGATGACGGGCTATGGCTACACCTTC	CATSREPGMTGYGYTF
NA	TRBV30	NA	TRBJ2-7	TGTGCCTGGAGTGACAGCTACGAGCAGTACTTC	CAWSDSYEQYF
NA	TRBV28	NA	TRBJ1-5	TGTGCCAGCAGTTTACCAGGTCTGGGCAATCAGCCCCAGCATTTT	CASSLPGLGNQPQHF
NA	TRBV18	NA	TRBJ1-1	TGTGCCAGCTCACCGGCGAGCAGGGTGAACACTGAAGCTTTCTTT	CASSPASRVNTEAFF
NA	TRBV2	NA	TRBJ2-7	TGTGCCAGCAGTGAAGCGCTTCTATTCGAGCAGTACTTC	CASSEALLFEQYF
NA	TRBV2	NA	TRBJ1-1	TGTGCCAGCACCCTTGCCCGGGGCACTGAAGCTTTCTTT	CASTLARGTEAFF
once	TRBV29-1	TRBD1	TRBJ1-4	TGCAGCGTCCTAATTGGACAGGGGGGTGAAAAACTGTTTTTT	CSVLIGQGGEKLFF
NA	TRBV18	TRBD1	TRBJ2-7	TGTGCCAGCTCACAAGGACAGGGACTTACCTACGAGCAGTACTTC	CASSQGQGLTYEQYF
NA	TRBV5-4	NA	TRBJ2-3	TGTGCCAGCAGCCCTGCGTTTGGGGCCCTTAGCACAGATACGCAGTATTTT	CASSPAFGALSTDTQYF
once	TRBV11-3	NA	TRBJ1-3	TGTGCCAGCATACACCCGACTGGAAACACCATATATTTT	CASIHPTGNTIYF
NA	TRBV11-1	TRBD2	TRBJ2-7	TGTGCCAGCAGAATAGGGACTAGCGGATACGAGCAGTACTTC	CASRIGTSGYEQYF
NA	TRBV28	TRBD2	TRBJ2-6	TGTGCCAGCAGACTTAGCGGGGCTGGGGCCAACGTCCTGACTTTC	CASRLSGAGANVLTF
NA	TRBV28	NA	TRBJ1-1	TGTGCCAGCAGTTTACAGGTTAGCACTGAAGCTTTCTTT	CASSLQVSTEAFF
NA	TRBV15	NA	TRBJ2-3	TGTGCCACCAGCAGATCCCCAGGGGGCACAGATACGCAGTATTTT	CATSRSPGGTDTQYF
NA	TRBV25-1	TRBD1	TRBJ2-7	TGTGCCAGCAGTGAAAGGGGACAGCGAAGATCCGAGCAGTACTTC	CASSERGQRRSEQYF
NA	TRBV7-2	NA	TRBJ2-4	TGTGCCAGCAGCCGTACCCAGGGTACGAAGTACTTC	CASSRTQGTKYF
NA	TRBV15	NA	TRBJ1-5	TGTGCCACCAGCAGAGTGGCACCCAGCAATCAGCCCCAGCATTTT	CATSRVAPSNQPQHF
NA	TRBV4-2	TRBD1	TRBJ2-7	TGTGCCAGCAGCCAAAAGACAGGGGAAAACGAGCAGTACTTC	CASSQKTGENEQYF
once	TRBV27	NA	TRBJ1-1	TGTGCCAGAGACACCCCGAGGAACACTGAAGCTTTCTTT	CARDTPRNTEAFF